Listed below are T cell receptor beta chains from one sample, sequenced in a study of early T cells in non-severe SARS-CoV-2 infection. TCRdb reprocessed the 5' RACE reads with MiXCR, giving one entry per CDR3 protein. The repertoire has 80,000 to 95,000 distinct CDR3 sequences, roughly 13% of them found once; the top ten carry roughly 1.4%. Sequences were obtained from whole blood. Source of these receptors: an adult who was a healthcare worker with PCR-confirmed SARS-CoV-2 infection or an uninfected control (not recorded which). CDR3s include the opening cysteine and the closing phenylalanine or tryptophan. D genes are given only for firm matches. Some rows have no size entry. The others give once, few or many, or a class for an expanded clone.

CASSLAALAASYEQYF | TGTGCCAGCAGCTTAGCAGCGCTAGCGGCTTCCTACGAGCAGTACTTC | - | TRBJ2-7 | 16 | TRBD2 | TRBV7-2
CASSFGSGKYSPLHF | TGTGCCAGCAGTTTTGGATCGGGGAAATATTCACCCCTCCACTTT | - | TRBJ1-6 | 15 | - | TRBV12-3/TRBV12-4
CASSQTRHSYEQYF | TGTGCCAGCAGCCAAACTCGACACTCCTACGAGCAGTACTTC | - | TRBJ2-7 | 14 | - | TRBV3-1
CATSRTGLLPDGYTF | TGTGCCACCAGCAGGACAGGGCTATTACCCGATGGCTACACCTTC | - | TRBJ1-2 | 15 | TRBD1 | TRBV15
CASSWAVTGSYEQYF | TGTGCCAGCAGCTGGGCGGTAACAGGCTCCTACGAGCAGTACTTC | few | TRBJ2-7 | 15 | - | TRBV5-5
CASSQGSGTDTQYF | TGCGCCAGCAGCCAAGGTAGCGGCACAGATACGCAGTATTTT | - | TRBJ2-3 | 14 | - | TRBV4-3
CAISGGQKETQYF | TGTGCCATCAGTGGGGGACAGAAGGAGACCCAGTACTTC | few | TRBJ2-5 | 13 | TRBD1 | TRBV10-3
CSVVAWGPGNEQFF | TGCAGCGTTGTCGCCTGGGGGCCGGGCAATGAGCAGTTCTTC | many | TRBJ2-1 | 14 | - | TRBV29-1
CASRRKPDSLNSPLHF | TGTGCCAGCAGAAGGAAACCGGACAGTCTTAATTCACCCCTCCACTTT | many | TRBJ1-6 | 16 | - | TRBV7-3
CASSVDRFDTEAFF | TGTGCCAGCAGTGTCGACAGGTTCGACACTGAAGCTTTCTTT | once | TRBJ1-1 | 14 | - | TRBV2
CSASDKRRSYNEQFF | TGCAGTGCCTCCGACAAAAGACGCTCCTACAATGAGCAGTTCTTC | many | TRBJ2-1 | 15 | - | TRBV20-1
CSARGQVGEQYF | TGCAGTGCTAGAGGCCAGGTAGGGGAGCAGTACTTC | many | TRBJ2-7 | 12 | - | TRBV20-1
CASSQTSGGRDEQFF | TGTGCCAGCAGCCAAACTAGCGGGGGACGGGATGAGCAGTTCTTC | many | TRBJ2-1 | 15 | TRBD2 | TRBV7-9
CSASVRTGSGSYNEQFF | TGCAGTGCTAGCGTCCGAACTGGCTCGGGCTCCTACAATGAGCAGTTCTTC | many | TRBJ2-1 | 17 | - | TRBV20-1
CASSPTGTGGTEAFF | TGTGCCAGCTCACCTACCGGGACAGGGGGCACTGAAGCTTTCTTT | many | TRBJ1-1 | 15 | TRBD1 | TRBV18
CASSAGGPYDEQFF | TGTGCCAGCAGCGCGGGCGGCCCTTACGATGAGCAGTTCTTC | - | TRBJ2-1 | 14 | - | TRBV9
CASSLRGGPFEQYF | TGCGCCAGCAGCTTGCGGGGGGGCCCGTTCGAGCAGTACTTC | - | TRBJ2-7 | 14 | TRBD2 | TRBV5-1
CASSVAGLIYNEQFF | TGTGCCAGCAGCGTAGCGGGACTTATCTACAATGAGCAGTTCTTC | - | TRBJ2-1 | 15 | - | TRBV9
CASSTSSRGYNQPQHF | TGTGCCAGTAGTACGTCTTCCCGGGGCTACAATCAGCCCCAGCATTTT | many | TRBJ1-5 | 16 | - | TRBV19
CASSSTGGTYEQYF | TGTGCCAGCAGCTCGACAGGGGGGACCTACGAGCAGTACTTC | - | TRBJ2-7 | 14 | TRBD1 | TRBV7-2
CASSYTLSNQPQHF | TGTGCCAGCAGTTACACTCTTAGCAATCAGCCCCAGCATTTT | - | TRBJ1-5 | 14 | - | TRBV6-2/TRBV6-3
CSVGAGGTDTQYF | TGCAGCGTTGGTGCGGGGGGCACAGATACGCAGTATTTT | few | TRBJ2-3 | 13 | TRBD2 | TRBV29-1
CASSPGQSRREQYF | TGTGCCAGCAGTCCCGGACAGTCCCGTAGGGAGCAGTACTTC | many | TRBJ2-7 | 14 | - | TRBV27
CASNRLNQPQHF | TGTGCCAGTAACCGGCTCAATCAGCCCCAGCATTTT | many | TRBJ1-5 | 12 | - | TRBV19
CASSPTGTRGGEQFF | TGTGCCAGCAGCCCGACCGGGACTAGGGGAGGTGAGCAGTTCTTC | - | TRBJ2-1 | 15 | TRBD2 | TRBV11-2
CASIMGVSEAFF | TGTGCCAGCATAATGGGTGTATCTGAAGCTTTCTTT | few | TRBJ1-1 | 12 | - | TRBV12-3/TRBV12-4
CASSGQGAGELFF | TGTGCCAGCAGCGGACAGGGGGCCGGGGAGCTGTTTTTT | few | TRBJ2-2 | 13 | TRBD1 | TRBV6-1
CASSPRSGNTIYF | TGTGCCAGCAGTCCACGCTCTGGAAACACCATATATTTT | - | TRBJ1-3 | 13 | - | TRBV27
CASSVNRGRGTDTQYF | TGTGCCAGCAGCGTGAACAGGGGGCGCGGCACAGATACGCAGTATTTT | few | TRBJ2-3 | 16 | TRBD1 | TRBV7-9
CASSLAGGRPEQFF | TGTGCCAGCAGTTTAGCGGGGGGCCGGCCTGAGCAGTTCTTC | many | TRBJ2-1 | 14 | - | TRBV12-3/TRBV12-4
CSVDGGLGQYF | TGCAGCGTTGACGGGGGATTAGGGCAGTACTTC | - | TRBJ2-7 | 11 | - | TRBV29-1
CASSQDLWGNNYGYTF | TGCGCCAGCAGCCAAGATCTTTGGGGGAACAACTATGGCTACACCTTC | - | TRBJ1-2 | 16 | - | TRBV4-1
CASSSPSGTDLNTEAFF | TGTGCCAGCAGCTCACCTTCCGGGACCGACCTGAACACTGAAGCTTTCTTT | - | TRBJ1-1 | 17 | - | TRBV5-6
CASSLGTVSSGNTIYF | TGTGCCAGCAGCTTAGGGACAGTCAGCTCTGGAAACACCATATATTTT | many | TRBJ1-3 | 16 | - | TRBV7-6
CASQTEQTQYF | TGTGCCAGTCAGACCGAACAGACCCAGTACTTC | many | TRBJ2-5 | 11 | - | TRBV2
CASSLSLTDTQYF | TGTGCCAGCAGCTTAAGCCTCACAGATACGCAGTATTTT | many | TRBJ2-3 | 13 | - | TRBV7-2
CASSQEVQNTEAFF | TGTGCCAGCAGCCAAGAGGTACAGAACACTGAAGCTTTCTTT | - | TRBJ1-1 | 14 | - | TRBV3-1
CASSWTSGGGNTGELFF | TGTGCCAGCAGTTGGACTAGCGGGGGTGGGAACACCGGGGAGCTGTTTTTT | - | TRBJ2-2 | 17 | TRBD2 | TRBV6-6